The 12 T cell receptor beta chains below were found in one sample sequenced in a study of blood T cell repertoires in COVID-19. Method: immunoSEQ multiplex PCR; TCRdb's copy keeps in-frame clones and lacks some. The sample lists 210,000 or so clones, about 91% occurring once. The sequencing sample was made of peripheral blood. Source of these receptors: a man between 25 and 39 years old with acute or convalescent COVID-19.

The genes are TRBV10-3 and TRBJ2-5; TRBD2 is a possible D gene (6 bases). The ends were cut back, 8 bases at V and 1 base at J, with 14 bases in the middle. The CDR3 consists of 14 residues. Germline V gene sequence: CDR1 ENHRY, CDR2 SYGVKD. The CDR3 here is CAISMRGIQETQYF. CDR3 sequence (DNA): TGTGCCATCTCCATGCGGGGCATCCAAGAGACCCAGTACTTC.

The V and J genes are TRBV18 and TRBJ2-1, with D possibly TRBD2 on 6 matching bases. The CDR3 has 16 residues. Germline V gene lookup returns CDR1 KGHSH and CDR2 LQKENI. V lost 1 base to trimming and J lost 10 bases, with 20 bases between them. In DNA form, the CDR3 reads TGTGCCAGCTCACCACGACCCGGGACTCCTTTGGGAGAGCAGTTCTTC. Its protein is CASSPRPGTPLGEQFF.

Comments on this clone: At one end, the junction sequence differs from germline, possibly due to a read error. V usage is TRBV7-7 and J usage is TRBJ2-5; possible D gene TRBD2, 6 bases. Germline-derived CDR1 and CDR2 are SSHAT and FNYEAQ (reference sequence). The CDR3 spans 15 residues. The CDR3 bases are TGTGCTAGCAGCCCCCGTCGGACTACACAAGAGACCCAGTACTTC. It is translated as CASSPRRTTQETQYF.

A single count supports this clone. The chain employs TRBV12-3 or TRBV12-4 and TRBJ1-5, with D perhaps matching TRBD1 (6 bases). This CDR3 contains 13 residues. V lost 3 bases and J 4 bases, leaving 7 bases between the germline ends. In DNA, the CDR3 is TGTGCCAGCAGTTTCACAGGGAATCAGCCCCAGCATTTT. Protein: CASSFTGNQPQHF.

V usage is TRBV27 and J usage is TRBJ2-2; 13 bases fit TRBD2. Losses at the gene ends were 6 bases for V and 7 bases for J; bases not matched to a gene: 2. CDR3 length equals 14 residues. Germline assignment: CDR1 MNHEY and CDR2 SMNVEV (reference sequence). CDR3 sequence: CASRGLAGNGELFF. The CDR3 DNA reads as TGTGCCAGCAGGGGACTAGCGGGAAACGGGGAGCTGTTTTTT.

The rearrangement uses TRBV19 and TRBJ1-3; no firm D call. The CDR3 sequence is 14 residues long. Germline-derived CDR1 and CDR2 are LNHDA and SQIVND (reference sequence). Trimming removed 4 bases at V and 0 bases at J, with 7 bases between. CDR3 nucleotides: TGTGCCAGTAGTACACAGAGCTCTGGAAACACCATATATTTT. Translating gives CASSTQSSGNTIYF.

The CDR3 nucleotides are TGTGCCGGTCGAACGGGACAGGGGGCCGTAGATGGCTACACCTTC. This translates into CAGRTGQGAVDGYTF. V is TRBV6-5 and J is TRBJ1-2, with 12 bases lining up with TRBD1. CDR1 is MNHEY and CDR2 is SVGAGI in the germline V gene. The ends lost 11 bases at V and 6 bases at J; junction bases unmatched: 13. This CDR3 spans 15 amino acids.

This chain joins TRBV5-1 and TRBJ1-6; D unresolved. The CDR3 contains 13 residues. Trimming cost V 4 bases and J 7 bases, with 9 bases left between them. In germline, CDR1 is SGHRS, CDR2 YFSETQ. The CDR3: CASSLDGNSPLHF. The CDR3 DNA sequence: TGCGCCAGCAGCCTGGACGGGAATTCACCCCTCCACTTT. The variable domain in full, with the rest retrieved from reference TRBV5-1 and TRBJ1-6, is KAGVTQTPRYLIKTRGQQVTLSCSPISGHRSVSWYQQTPGQGLQFLFEYFSETQRNKGNFPGRFSGRQFSNSRSEMNVSTLELGDSALYLCASSLDGNSPLHFGNGTRLTVT.

J is TRBJ2-2 and V is TRBV2, with a tentative D call TRBD1 (6 bases). V lost 3 bases, J lost 2 bases, and 10 bases lay in between. In germline, CDR1 is SNHLY, CDR2 FYNNEI. The CDR3 sequence is 15 residues long. CDR3 amino acids: CASSDQGINTGELFF. CDR3 sequence (DNA): TGTGCCAGCAGTGACCAGGGGATCAACACCGGGGAGCTGTTTTTT. The full variable domain, in which reference TRBV2 and TRBJ2-2 provide the parts outside the CDR3, is EPEVTQTPSHQVTQMGQEVILRCVPISNHLYFYWYRQILGQKVEFLVSFYNNEISEKSEIFDDQFSVERPDGSNFTLKIRSTKLEDSAMYFCASSDQGINTGELFFGEGSRLTVL.

The rearrangement joins TRBV19 to TRBJ2-1; 8 positions agree with TRBD2. The CDR3 spans 13 residues. Germline assignment: CDR1 LNHDA and CDR2 SQIVND (reference sequence). V lost 7 bases and J lost 14; bases outside the gene matches: 13. The CDR3 here is CASKGAGGTSEFF. The CDR3, as DNA: TGTGCCAGTAAGGGTGCGGGAGGAACCTCCGAGTTCTTC. The complete variable domain, with remaining parts taken from reference TRBV19 and TRBJ2-1, reads DGGITQSPKYLFRKEGQNVTLSCEQNLNHDAMYWYRQDPGQGLRLIYYSQIVNDFQKGDIAEGYSVSREKKESFPLTVTSAQKNPTAFYLCASKGAGGTSEFFGPGTRLTVL.

V is TRBV27 and J is TRBJ2-7; 9 positions agree with TRBD1. This CDR3 comprises 15 residues. Germline CDR1 and CDR2: MNHEY and SMNVEV (reference sequence). The J segment lost 7 bases and the V segment lost 5 bases, leaving 12 bases of the junction unmatched. The chain's CDR3 is CASSRRDRASLEQYF. The CDR3 region has the DNA TGTGCCAGCAGTCGTAGGGACAGGGCTTCGTTGGAGCAGTACTTC.

The sample holds a few counts of this clone. The chain employs TRBV7-9 and TRBJ2-1; TRBD2 matches 8 bases. Germline V gene sequence: CDR1 SEHNR, CDR2 FQNEAQ (reference sequence). The CDR3 sequence is 15 residues long. Trimming cost V 5 bases and J 8 bases; bases outside gene matches: 11. The CDR3 DNA reads as TGTGCCAGCAGCGCCCCGAGCGGGAGTCTTTATGAGCAGTTCTTC. Amino acids: CASSAPSGSLYEQFF.